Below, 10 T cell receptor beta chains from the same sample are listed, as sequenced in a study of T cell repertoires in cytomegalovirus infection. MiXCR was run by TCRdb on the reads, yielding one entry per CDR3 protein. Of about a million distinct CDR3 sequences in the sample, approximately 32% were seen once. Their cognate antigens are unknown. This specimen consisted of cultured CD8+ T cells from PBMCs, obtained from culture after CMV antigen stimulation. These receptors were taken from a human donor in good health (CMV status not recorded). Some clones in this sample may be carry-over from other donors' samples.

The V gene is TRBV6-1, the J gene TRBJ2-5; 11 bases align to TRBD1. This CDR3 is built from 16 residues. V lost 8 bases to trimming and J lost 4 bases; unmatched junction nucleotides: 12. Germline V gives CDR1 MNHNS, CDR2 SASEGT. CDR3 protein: CASHLITGTGGETQYF. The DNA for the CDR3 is TGTGCCAGCCACTTGATTACCGGGACAGGGGGAGAGACCCAGTACTTC.

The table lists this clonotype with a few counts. As DNA, the CDR3 is TGTGCCAGCAGCTTACTAACAGGGGACGCTGAAGCTTTCTTT. Amino acid sequence: CASSLLTGDAEAFF. J is TRBJ1-1 and V is TRBV7-9, with 7 bases lining up with TRBD1. The junction had 6 bases not matched to a gene; V was cut back by 2 bases and J by 6 bases. Germline assignment: CDR1 SEHNR and CDR2 FQNEAQ (reference sequence). The length of the CDR3 is 14 residues.

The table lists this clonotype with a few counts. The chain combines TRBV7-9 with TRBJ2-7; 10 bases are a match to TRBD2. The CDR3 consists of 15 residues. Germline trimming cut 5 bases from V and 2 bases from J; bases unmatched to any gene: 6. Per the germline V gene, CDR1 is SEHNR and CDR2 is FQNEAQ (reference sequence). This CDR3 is CASSRTTSGTYEQYF. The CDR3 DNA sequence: TGTGCCAGCAGCCGAACTACTAGCGGGACCTACGAGCAGTACTTC.

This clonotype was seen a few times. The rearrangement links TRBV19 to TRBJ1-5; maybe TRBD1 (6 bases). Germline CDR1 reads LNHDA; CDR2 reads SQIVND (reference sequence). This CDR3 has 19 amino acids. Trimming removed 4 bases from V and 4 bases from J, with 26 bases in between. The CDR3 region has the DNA TGTGCCAGTAGTACCAGGGGATTCAAAGTACCCCCGGGGAATCAGCCCCAGCATTTT. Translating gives CASSTRGFKVPPGNQPQHF.

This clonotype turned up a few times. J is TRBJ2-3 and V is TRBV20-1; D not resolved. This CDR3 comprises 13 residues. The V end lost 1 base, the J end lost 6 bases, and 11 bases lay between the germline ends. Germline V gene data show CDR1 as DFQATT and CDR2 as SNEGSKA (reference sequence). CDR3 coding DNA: TGCAGTGCTAGAGGTGGAGAGACTGATACGCAGTATTTT. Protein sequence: CSARGGETDTQYF.

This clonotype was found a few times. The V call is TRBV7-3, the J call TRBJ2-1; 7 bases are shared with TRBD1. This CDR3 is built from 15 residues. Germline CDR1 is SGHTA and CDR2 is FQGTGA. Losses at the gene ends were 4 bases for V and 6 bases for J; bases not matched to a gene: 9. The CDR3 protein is CASSSQTSGGNEQFF. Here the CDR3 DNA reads TGTGCCAGCAGCTCACAAACCTCAGGGGGCAATGAGCAGTTCTTC.

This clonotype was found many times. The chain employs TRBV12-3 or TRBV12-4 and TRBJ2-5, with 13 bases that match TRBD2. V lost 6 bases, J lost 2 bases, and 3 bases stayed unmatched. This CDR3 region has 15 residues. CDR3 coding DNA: TGTGCCAGCAGCCCGACTAGCGGGGGGCAAGAGACCCAGTACTTC. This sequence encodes CASSPTSGGQETQYF.

For the CDR3, the DNA is TGCGCCAGCAACGACGACTGGAACACTGAAGCTTTCTTT. It is translated as CASNDDWNTEAFF. The chain employs TRBV5-1 and TRBJ1-1; D uncertain. Trimming cost V 6 bases and J 1 base, with 10 bases left between them. Germline loops: CDR1 SGHRS, CDR2 YFSETQ. CDR3 length equals 13 residues.

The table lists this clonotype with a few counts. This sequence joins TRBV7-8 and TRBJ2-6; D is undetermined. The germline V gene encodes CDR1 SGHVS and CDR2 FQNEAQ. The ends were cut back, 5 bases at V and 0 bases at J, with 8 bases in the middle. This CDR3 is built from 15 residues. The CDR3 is CASSIDFSGANVLTF. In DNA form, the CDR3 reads TGTGCCAGCAGCATAGACTTCTCTGGGGCCAACGTCCTGACTTTC. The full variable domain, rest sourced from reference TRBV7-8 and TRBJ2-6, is GAGVSQSPRYKVAKRGQDVALRCDPISGHVSLFWYQQALGQGPEFLTYFQNEAQLDKSGLPSDRFFAERPEGSVSTLKIQRTQQEDSAVYLCASSIDFSGANVLTFGAGSRLTVL.

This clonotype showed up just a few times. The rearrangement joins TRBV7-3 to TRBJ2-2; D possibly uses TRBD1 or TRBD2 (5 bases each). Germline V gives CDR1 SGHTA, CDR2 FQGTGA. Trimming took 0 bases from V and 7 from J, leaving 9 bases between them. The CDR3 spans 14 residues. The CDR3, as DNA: TGTGCCAGCAGCTTAACCTTGAGGGGCGGGGAGCTGTTTTTT. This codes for CASSLTLRGGELFF. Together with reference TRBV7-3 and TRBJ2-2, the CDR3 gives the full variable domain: GAGVSQTPSNKVTEKGKYVELRCDPISGHTALYWYRQSLGQGPEFLIYFQGTGAADDSGLPNDRFFAVRPEGSVSTLKIQRTERGDSAVYLCASSLTLRGGELFFGEGSRLTVL.